The T cell receptor (beta chain) under discussion was sequenced for a study of radiotherapy plus CTLA-4 blockade in lung cancer. Germline V lookup: CDR1 MNHEY, CDR2 SMNVEV (reference sequence). This CDR3 has 14 residues. The junction had 4 bases not matched to a gene; V was cut back by 0 bases and J by 9 bases. Clones were sequenced by immunoSEQ multiplex PCR, and TCRdb holds only the in-frame ones, with some missing. This table holds roughly 42,000 clones, roughly 59% found once. The TCR was taken from a human donor with non-small cell lung cancer who had a partial response to radiotherapy plus ipilimumab. The specimen comprised peripheral blood, sampled from a patient treated with radiotherapy plus ipilimumab. J is TRBJ2-1 and V is TRBV27; 8 positions agree with TRBD2. The CDR3 region has the DNA TGTGCCAGCAGTTTATCGCGGGGGGCTGGTGAGCAGTTCTTC. Protein product: CASSLSRGAGEQFF.